This TCR beta chain was obtained from a study of human T cells and chemical hapten exposure. As for the study in general: Patients' scalps got diphenylcyclopropenone weekly throughout the approximately 26-week study. Study-wide results and caveats: Counts of expanded TCRs (at PT1) showed a positive correlation with patch test score.

Study processing details: A per-sample median of approximately 100,000 TCRs was observed, with a range of roughly 23,224 to 700,000. Using its own MiXCR run on the RACE reads, TCRdb lists one record per CDR3 protein. These V and J calls are TCRdb output, not the study's own analysis. The sample records some 57,000 distinct CDR3 sequences, 9.5% to 10% being singletons. Time point of the sample: pre-sensitization, week 0. Noted treatment: therapeutic diphenylcyclopropenone sensitization with weekly scalp DPC. From whole blood left unfractionated, total RNA was extracted. In regard to this clonotype: Its target is unknown.

Sequencing was performed on whole blood, taken in connection with sensitization to the hapten diphenylcyclopropenone (DPC). The clonotype originates from a woman under 40 with alopecia areata. Some clones in this sample may be carry-over from other donors' samples.

The CDR3: CSVGAGSETQYF. The CDR3 DNA reads as TGCAGCGTTGGGGCGGGTTCAGAGACCCAGTACTTC. The rearrangement uses TRBV29-1 and TRBJ2-5, with a weak D call TRBD2 (5 bases). Germline V gene lookup returns CDR1 SQVTM and CDR2 ANQGSEA. V shed 4 bases and J shed 4 bases, with 10 bases lying between them. This CDR3 is built from 12 residues.